This T cell receptor (beta chain) emerged from a study of T cell responses to AZD1222 COVID-19 vaccine. As concerns this clone: Its antigen is currently unknown.

The CDR3 totals 15 residues. Trimming at V came to 3 bases and at J to 6 bases, leaving 7 bases not matched to a gene. Germline V gives CDR1 ENHRY, CDR2 SYGVKD. Profiling relied on immunoSEQ multiplex PCR, and the TCRdb table lists in-frame clones only, not all of them. This sample has about 180,000 clones; 88% occur once, and the top ten carry 11%. General study results and limits: Donors, mostly white British, included more females; clonal diversity was possibly underestimated.

The material was peripheral blood, obtained 28 days after the second AZD1222 dose. J is TRBJ2-3 and V is TRBV10-3; TRBD1 matches at 9 bases. This receptor was obtained from an adult who received the AZD1222 COVID-19 vaccine. As DNA, the CDR3 is TGTGCCATCAGTGATTCAAGGACAGGGGCGGATACGCAGTATTTT. It yields the protein CAISDSRTGADTQYF.